This TCR beta chain was documented in a study of response to subunit inactivated influenza vaccine. Findings and limits, study-wide: With each seasonal influenza vaccination, the authors suggested, few new T cells are recruited.

Concerning this clonotype: What it binds is unknown.

The V end was cut by 2 bases, the J end by 2 bases, with 8 bases between. The germline V gene encodes CDR1 LNHNV and CDR2 YYDKDF (reference sequence). This CDR3 is built from 14 residues. TCRdb called the RT-PCR reads again in MiXCR, with one record for every CDR3 protein. The sample has about 700,000 distinct CDR3 sequences; 15% to 19% are singletons. The chain employs TRBV15 and TRBJ2-3; D unclear. The input for sequencing was PBMCs from blood, taken approximately 12 days after vaccination. The receptor was isolated from a man between 45 and 60 years old who received an inactivated influenza vaccine. CDR3 residues: CATSRLPATDTQYF. As DNA, the CDR3 is TGTGCCACCAGCAGACTTCCCGCCACAGATACGCAGTATTTT.